Reported below is one T cell receptor (beta chain). Its cognate antigen has yet to be identified. Qualities for individual bases were not recorded, and no much larger clone is one base off. This specimen belongs to a study of chemoradiotherapy in HPV16-positive cancers (dated by TCRdb to between 2021 and 2024). In terms of the full investigation: Candidate HPV-specific T-cell clones and common TCR motifs were defined through functional T-cell assays on cells from two HPV16-positive patients. The study set out to ask whether T-cell immunity against the HPV oncoproteins E6 and E7 changes over the course of chemoradiotherapy and whether that immunity affects survival. TCR repertoires from 86 patients with HPV-related cancers were then used to track the candidate HPV-specific TCRs and motifs. The research as a whole found: In HPV16-positive patients, expansion of HPV-responsive T cells during chemoradiotherapy was found to be associated with improved recurrence-free survival. Expansion of candidate HPV-specific clones and E7-related TCR motifs was observed in the tumor microenvironment during treatment, whereas no such expansion was observed for non-HPV-specific T cells. The survival association was reported for HPV16-positive patients, and the functional definition of HPV-specific T cells was derived from only a couple of HPV16-positive patients.

The CDR3 goes from the cysteine to the phenylalanine over 16 residues. Only the CDR3 region is kept as DNA, spanning 48 bases read in frame from base 1. CDR1 is given as MNHEY and CDR2 as SMNVEV, both from the germline V gene (reference sequence). Trimming accounts for 5 bases at V and 2 bases at J, while the number of junction bases matched to no gene is 8. Repertoires were sampled multiple times during chemoradiotherapy, which allowed clonal expansion in the tumor microenvironment to be followed. The library was made by the immunoSEQ multiplex PCR assay. TCRdb mirrors the immuneACCESS table, restricted to in-frame sequences. Some clones are absent from its copies; in checked studies, under half trace to an unresolved V gene, and the reason for the others is unknown. For this sample the table gives 1,500 to 2,000 clones, of which around 80% were detected only once. Around 5.8% of the sample lies in the top ten.

The origin of this receptor is a human donor with HPV-associated anogenital cancer. The V and J genes are TRBV27 and TRBJ2-5, and 10 junctional nucleotides match TRBD1. The sequences come from tumor tissue, collected from a patient who underwent chemoradiotherapy. CDR3 loop: CASSPGTGDIQETQYF. In nucleotides, the sequence is TGTGCCAGCAGTCCAGGGACAGGGGATATTCAAGAGACCCAGTACTTC.